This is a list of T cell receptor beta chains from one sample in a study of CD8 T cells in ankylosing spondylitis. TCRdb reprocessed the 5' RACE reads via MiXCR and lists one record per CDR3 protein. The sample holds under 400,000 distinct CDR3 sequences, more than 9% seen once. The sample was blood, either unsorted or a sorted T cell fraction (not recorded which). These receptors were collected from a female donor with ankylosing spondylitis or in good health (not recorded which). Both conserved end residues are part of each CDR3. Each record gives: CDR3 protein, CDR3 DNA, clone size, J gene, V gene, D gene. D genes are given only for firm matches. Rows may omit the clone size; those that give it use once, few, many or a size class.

CSADGAGTQYF,TGCAGTGCTGACGGCGCGGGGACCCAGTACTTC,many,TRBJ2-5,TRBV20-1,-
CSARDRADEQYF,TGCAGTGCTAGAGACAGGGCTGACGAGCAGTACTTC,many,TRBJ2-7,TRBV20-1,-
CASSLESPLHF,TGTGCCAGCAGTTTAGAGTCACCCCTCCACTTT,-,TRBJ1-6,TRBV28,-
CASSQVHGNEQFF,TGTGCCAGCAGCCAAGTTCACGGCAATGAGCAGTTCTTC,-,TRBJ2-1,TRBV4-2,-
CASSLGSGGNYNEQFF,TGCGCCAGCAGCTTGGGCAGCGGGGGGAATTACAATGAGCAGTTCTTC,many,TRBJ2-1,TRBV5-1,TRBD2
CASSLGDRASGNEKLFF,TGTGCCAGCAGCTTGGGGGACAGAGCTTCGGGGAATGAAAAACTGTTTTTT,-,TRBJ1-4,TRBV7-9,TRBD1
CASSLRGNEKLFF,TGTGCCAGCAGCTTGAGGGGAAATGAAAAACTGTTTTTT,many,TRBJ1-4,TRBV5-5,-
CAISGTGSASIDTQYF,TGTGCCATCAGTGGGACAGGGTCAGCTAGCATAGATACGCAGTATTTT,-,TRBJ2-3,TRBV10-3,TRBD1
CASSAGGLVIYNEQFF,TGCGCCAGCAGCGCCGGGGGCCTCGTGATATACAATGAGCAGTTCTTC,many,TRBJ2-1,TRBV5-1,-
CASSVQGDEQYF,TGCGCCAGCAGCGTACAGGGTGATGAGCAGTACTTC,many,TRBJ2-7,TRBV5-1,-
CASSLGTGPPWGNQPQHF,TGCGCCAGCAGCTTGGGCACAGGGCCTCCCTGGGGCAATCAGCCCCAGCATTTT,few,TRBJ1-5,TRBV5-1,-
CASSQPGTGTYEQYF,TGTGCCAGCAGCCAACCAGGGACAGGGACCTACGAGCAGTACTTC,few,TRBJ2-7,TRBV3-1,TRBD1
CASSVPGRVYEAFF,TGTGCCAGCAGCGTCCCGGGAAGGGTCTATGAAGCTTTCTTT,many,TRBJ1-1,TRBV7-9,-
CSVAHTNTEAFF,TGCAGCGTTGCACATACGAACACTGAAGCTTTCTTT,-,TRBJ1-1,TRBV29-1,-
CASSWGQGLSTDTQYF,TGTGCCAGCAGCTGGGGACAGGGCTTGAGCACAGATACGCAGTATTTT,many,TRBJ2-3,TRBV5-5,TRBD1
CASSPAMVNTEAFF,TGTGCCAGCAGCCCCGCGATGGTGAACACTGAAGCTTTCTTT,few,TRBJ1-1,TRBV7-2,-
CASSFQGHPSGNTIYF,TGTGCCAGCAGCTTCCAGGGACATCCCTCTGGAAACACCATATATTTT,many,TRBJ1-3,TRBV7-8,-
CAISERITNTGELFF,TGTGCCATCAGTGAACGGATCACGAACACCGGGGAGCTGTTTTTT,many,TRBJ2-2,TRBV10-3,-
CASRSGDTQYF,TGCGCCAGCCGAAGTGGAGATACGCAGTATTTT,many,TRBJ2-3,TRBV10-1,-
CASSYLRRTGTGTTEAFF,TGTGCCAGCAGCTACTTACGGCGCACAGGGACTGGTACCACTGAAGCTTTCTTT,-,TRBJ1-1,TRBV6-2/TRBV6-3,-
CASSSGRLTNIQYF,TGTGCCAGCAGTTCAGGCAGACTCACAAACATTCAGTACTTC,-,TRBJ2-4,TRBV28,-
CAILTEPNTGELFF,TGTGCCATCTTAACGGAACCGAACACCGGGGAGCTGTTTTTT,many,TRBJ2-2,TRBV10-3,-
CAISEGQGQKETQYF,TGTGCCATCAGTGAAGGCCAGGGTCAGAAAGAGACCCAGTACTTC,many,TRBJ2-5,TRBV10-3,-
CATSSGGLNTGELFF,TGTGCCACCAGCAGTGGCGGACTTAACACCGGGGAGCTGTTTTTT,-,TRBJ2-2,TRBV15,-
CSAREGTKPQHF,TGCAGTGCTAGAGAAGGGACGAAGCCCCAGCATTTT,few,TRBJ1-5,TRBV20-1,-
CASNARDGYTF,TGTGCCAGCAATGCCAGGGATGGCTACACCTTC,many,TRBJ1-2,TRBV2,-